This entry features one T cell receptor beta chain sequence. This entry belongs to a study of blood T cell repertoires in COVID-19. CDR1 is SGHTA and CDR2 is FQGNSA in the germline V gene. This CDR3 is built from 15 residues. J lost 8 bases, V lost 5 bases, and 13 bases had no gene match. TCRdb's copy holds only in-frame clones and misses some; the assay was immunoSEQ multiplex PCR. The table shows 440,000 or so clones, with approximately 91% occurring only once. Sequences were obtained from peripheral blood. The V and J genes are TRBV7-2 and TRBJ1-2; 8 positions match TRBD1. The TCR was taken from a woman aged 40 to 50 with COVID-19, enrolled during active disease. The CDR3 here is CASSIATGEIEGYTF. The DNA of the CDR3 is TGTGCCAGCAGCATCGCGACAGGGGAAATTGAAGGCTACACCTTC.